This TCR beta chain was obtained from a study of shared clonotypes between healthy human individuals. Generated by immunoSEQ multiplex PCR, the TCRdb table keeps only in-frame clones and is missing some. The data show 1.5 million to 2.5 million clones, about 95% seen once. CDR1 and CDR2 (germline): SGHAT, FQNNGV. V lost 1 base, J lost 3 bases, and 7 bases lay in between. The CDR3 consists of 13 residues. Remarks on this clone: Its antigen remains unidentified. Other DNA sequences in the same sample also yield this CDR3.

Naive CD8 cells, CD45RO-negative and positively selected for CCR7, excluded terminally differentiated effector memory CD45RA+ cells. Study-level results: The sole specimen, blood, was sampled, and tissue repertoires likely differ. Sorted-subset samples were not fully sequenced, rarefaction indicated.

The V gene is TRBV11-2, the J gene TRBJ2-7; no firm D call. Source material: naive CD8+ T cells sorted from blood. The sequence was obtained from a man between 18 and 29 years old in good health. The CDR3 sequence is CASSLVRSYEQYF. The CDR3 region has the DNA TGTGCCAGCAGCTTAGTTCGGAGCTACGAGCAGTACTTC.